The clone carrying this T cell receptor beta chain has ten or more counts. This sample is part of a study of CD8 T cells in ankylosing spondylitis. TCRdb reanalysed the 5' RACE reads using MiXCR and keeps one entry per CDR3 protein. The table has some 95,000 distinct CDR3 sequences, roughly 10% seen once; the top ten hold under 6%. The CDR3 extends over 15 amino acids. Looked up from germline, CDR1 is LGHDT and CDR2 is YNNKEL (reference sequence). Trimming removed 0 bases at V and 3 bases at J, with 12 bases between. The chain uses TRBV3-1 and TRBJ2-7; a weak D match, TRBD2 (5 bases). The sequenced material came from blood, either unsorted or a sorted T cell fraction (not recorded which). This sequence was found in a male donor with ankylosing spondylitis or in good health (not recorded which). The CDR3 reads CASSQDLGGLYEQYF. CDR3 sequence (DNA): TGTGCCAGCAGCCAAGATCTTGGAGGCCTCTACGAGCAGTACTTC.